Shown below are 6 T cell receptor beta chains from a single sample sequenced in a study of identifying expanded T cells in peripheral blood. Produced via immunoSEQ multiplex PCR; TCRdb's table is partial and in-frame only. The table shows 60,000 or so clones, with roughly four fifths occurring only once. Sequencing was carried out using blood. These receptors were obtained from a person aged 18 to 75 in good health.

This clone was seen just once. The J gene is TRBJ1-2, the V gene TRBV6-5; 8 bases are a match to TRBD1. This CDR3 is 14 amino acids long. CDR1 and CDR2 from the germline V gene are MNHEY and SVGAGI. The J segment lost 7 bases and the V segment lost 3 bases, leaving 7 bases of the junction unmatched. The CDR3 DNA reads TGTGCCAGCAGTTATCCTCAGGGGGCTGCTGGCTACACCTTC. This codes for CASSYPQGAAGYTF.

This clone was seen just once. This sequence joins TRBV19 and TRBJ2-2; TRBD2 aligns across 14 bases. The V and J ends lost 3 bases and 4 bases, in that order; junction bases with no gene match: 7. The CDR3 has 18 amino acids. Per the germline V gene, CDR1 is LNHDA and CDR2 is SQIVND (reference sequence). The CDR3 DNA is TGTGCCAGTAGTATGGGACTAGCGGGAGTCCCGACCACCGGGGAGCTGTTTTTT. It yields the protein CASSMGLAGVPTTGELFF. The full variable domain, its missing parts supplied by reference TRBV19 and TRBJ2-2, is DGGITQSPKYLFRKEGQNVTLSCEQNLNHDAMYWYRQDPGQGLRLIYYSQIVNDFQKGDIAEGYSVSREKKESFPLTVTSAQKNPTAFYLCASSMGLAGVPTTGELFFGEGSRLTVL.

This clone was counted a few times. The junction and the germline gene differ at one end; a read error may be behind it. The gene calls are TRBV29-1 and TRBJ2-2; TRBD1 matches 7 bases. This CDR3 contains 14 residues. Looked up from germline, CDR1 is SQVTM and CDR2 is ANQGSEA. The CDR3 region has the DNA TGCAGCGTTGAAGAACAGGGGAACCCCGGGGAGCTGTTTTTT. This codes for CSVEEQGNPGELFF.

This clone was observed a single time. The V and J genes are TRBV7-8 and TRBJ1-5, with 9 bases lining up with TRBD1. Germline V gene sequence: CDR1 SGHVS, CDR2 FQNEAQ. The CDR3 runs to 19 residues. The trim removed 2 bases at V and 0 bases at J, leaving 11 bases unmatched. The CDR3: CASSLRIGTGSLSNQPQHF. The CDR3, as DNA: TGTGCCAGCAGCTTACGGATCGGGACAGGGAGCCTTAGCAATCAGCCCCAGCATTTT.

This clone was seen a handful of times. The chain joins TRBV19 to TRBJ1-2, with D possibly TRBD1 on 5 matching bases. The V gene's germline CDR1 is LNHDA and CDR2 SQIVND (reference sequence). Trimming stripped 5 bases from V and 1 base from J, with 14 bases between. The CDR3 runs 15 residues. As DNA, the CDR3 is TGTGCCAGTAGTCCCGGGGGACGGATTAACTATGGCTACACCTTC. This sequence encodes CASSPGGRINYGYTF.

V is TRBV6-4 and J is TRBJ2-6; no definite D call. The CDR3 has 15 residues. CDR1 is MRHNA and CDR2 is SNTAGT in the germline V gene. V lost 8 bases, J lost 0 bases, and 11 bases lay in between. The CDR3: CASGPPNSGANVLTF. In nucleotides, the CDR3 is TGTGCCAGCGGCCCACCTAACTCTGGGGCCAACGTCCTGACTTTC.